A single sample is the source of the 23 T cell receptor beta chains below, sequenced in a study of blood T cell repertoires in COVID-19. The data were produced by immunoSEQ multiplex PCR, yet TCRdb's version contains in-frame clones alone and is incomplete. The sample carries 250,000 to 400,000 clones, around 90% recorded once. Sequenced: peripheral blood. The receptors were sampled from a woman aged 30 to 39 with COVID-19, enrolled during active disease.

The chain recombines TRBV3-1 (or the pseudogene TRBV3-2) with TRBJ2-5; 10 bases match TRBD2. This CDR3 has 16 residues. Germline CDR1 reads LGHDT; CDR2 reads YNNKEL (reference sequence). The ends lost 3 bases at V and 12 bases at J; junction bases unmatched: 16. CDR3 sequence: CASSHISGRAVVLKYF. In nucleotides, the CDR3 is TGTGCCAGCAGCCACATAAGCGGGAGGGCCGTAGTCCTGAAGTACTTC.

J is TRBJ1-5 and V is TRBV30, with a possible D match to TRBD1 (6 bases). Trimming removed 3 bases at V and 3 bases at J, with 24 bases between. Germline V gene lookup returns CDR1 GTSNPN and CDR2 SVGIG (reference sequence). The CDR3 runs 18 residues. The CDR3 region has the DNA TGTGCCTGGAGCCTACCCGCTCTCAGGGGCTGGTACAATCAGCCCCAGCATTTT. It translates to CAWSLPALRGWYNQPQHF. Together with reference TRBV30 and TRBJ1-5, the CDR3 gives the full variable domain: SQTIHQWPATLVQPVGSPLSLECTVEGTSNPNLYWYRQAAGRGLQLLFYSVGIGQISSEVPQNLSASRPQDRQFILSSKKLLLSDSGFYLCAWSLPALRGWYNQPQHFGDGTRLSIL.

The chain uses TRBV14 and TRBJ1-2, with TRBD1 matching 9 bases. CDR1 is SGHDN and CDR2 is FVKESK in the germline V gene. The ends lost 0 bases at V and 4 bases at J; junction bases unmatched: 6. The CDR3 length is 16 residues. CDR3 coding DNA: TGTGCCAGCAGCCAAGAATATAAGACAGGGGGCTATGGCTACACCTTC. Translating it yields CASSQEYKTGGYGYTF. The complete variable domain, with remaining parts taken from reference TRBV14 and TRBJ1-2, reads EAGVTQFPSHSVIEKGQTVTLRCDPISGHDNLYWYRRVMGKEIKFLLHFVKESKQDESGMPNNRFLAERTGGTYSTLKVQPAELEDSGVYFCASSQEYKTGGYGYTFGSGTRLTVV.

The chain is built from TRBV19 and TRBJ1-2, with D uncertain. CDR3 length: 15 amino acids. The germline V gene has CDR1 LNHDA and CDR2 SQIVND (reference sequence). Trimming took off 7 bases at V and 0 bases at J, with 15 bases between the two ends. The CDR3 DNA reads TGTGCCAGTACCCAGTCCAATTCCCCTAACTATGGCTACACCTTC. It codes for CASTQSNSPNYGYTF.

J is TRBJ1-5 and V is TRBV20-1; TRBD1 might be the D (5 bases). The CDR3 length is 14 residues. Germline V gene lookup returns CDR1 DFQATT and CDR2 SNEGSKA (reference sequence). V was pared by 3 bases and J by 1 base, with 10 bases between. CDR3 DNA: TGCAGTGCTAGTTCTCGGGGGAGCAATCAGCCCCAGCATTTT. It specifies CSASSRGSNQPQHF.

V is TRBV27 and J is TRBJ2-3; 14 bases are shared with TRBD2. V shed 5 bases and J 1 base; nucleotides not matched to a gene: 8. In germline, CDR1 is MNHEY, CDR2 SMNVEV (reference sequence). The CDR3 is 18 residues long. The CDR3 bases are TGTGCCAGCAGTAAACAAAGACTAGCGGGAGGGGGCACAGATACGCAGTATTTT. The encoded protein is CASSKQRLAGGGTDTQYF.

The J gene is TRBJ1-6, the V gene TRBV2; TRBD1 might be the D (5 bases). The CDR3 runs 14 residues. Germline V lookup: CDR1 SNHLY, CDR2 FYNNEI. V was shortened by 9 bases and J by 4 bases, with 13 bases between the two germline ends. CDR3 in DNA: TGTGCCAGTCGATTAGACAGATATAATTCACCCCTCCACTTT. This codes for CASRLDRYNSPLHF. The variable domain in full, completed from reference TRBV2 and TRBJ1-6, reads EPEVTQTPSHQVTQMGQEVILRCVPISNHLYFYWYRQILGQKVEFLVSFYNNEISEKSEIFDDQFSVERPDGSNFTLKIRSTKLEDSAMYFCASRLDRYNSPLHFGNGTRLTVT.

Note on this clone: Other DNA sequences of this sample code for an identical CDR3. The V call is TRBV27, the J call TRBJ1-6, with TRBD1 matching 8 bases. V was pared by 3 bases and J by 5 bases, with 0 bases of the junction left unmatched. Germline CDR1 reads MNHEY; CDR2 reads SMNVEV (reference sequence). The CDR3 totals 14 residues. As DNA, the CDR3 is TGTGCCAGCAGTTTGACAGGGGATAATTCACCCCTCCACTTT. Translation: CASSLTGDNSPLHF.

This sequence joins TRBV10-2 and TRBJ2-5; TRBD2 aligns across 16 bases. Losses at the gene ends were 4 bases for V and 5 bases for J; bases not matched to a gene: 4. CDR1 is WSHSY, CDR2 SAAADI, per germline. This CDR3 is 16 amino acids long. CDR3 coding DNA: TGCGCCAGCAGTGTGGGACTAGCGGGAGGGCGTGAGACCCAGTACTTC. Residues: CASSVGLAGGRETQYF.

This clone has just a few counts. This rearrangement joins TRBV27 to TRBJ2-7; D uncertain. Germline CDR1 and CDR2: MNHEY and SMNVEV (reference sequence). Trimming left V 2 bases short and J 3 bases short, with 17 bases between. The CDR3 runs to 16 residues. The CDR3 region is CASSLQIHTQDYEQYF. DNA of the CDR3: TGTGCCAGCAGTTTACAGATTCACACTCAGGACTACGAGCAGTACTTC.

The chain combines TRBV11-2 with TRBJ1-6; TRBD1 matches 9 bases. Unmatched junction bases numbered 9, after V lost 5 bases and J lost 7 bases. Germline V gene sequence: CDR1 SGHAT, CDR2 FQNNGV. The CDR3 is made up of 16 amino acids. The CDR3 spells CASSPTTGTGNSPLHF. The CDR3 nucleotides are TGTGCCAGCAGCCCCACAACCGGGACAGGGAATTCACCCCTCCACTTT.

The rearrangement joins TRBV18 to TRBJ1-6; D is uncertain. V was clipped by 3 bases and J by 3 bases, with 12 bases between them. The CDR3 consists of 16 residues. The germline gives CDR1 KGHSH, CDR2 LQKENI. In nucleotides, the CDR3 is TGTGCCAGCTCACCCCCCCGAAGCTACTATAATTCACCCCTCCACTTT. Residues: CASSPPRSYYNSPLHF.

The CDR3 reads CASSLGLASEYF. CDR3 nucleotides: TGTGCCAGCAGTTTAGGTTTGGCTAGCGAGTACTTC. The chain employs TRBV27 and TRBJ2-4; D possibly corresponds to TRBD2 (6 bases). V lost 2 bases and J lost 14, with 13 bases in between. Germline V gene data show CDR1 as MNHEY and CDR2 as SMNVEV (reference sequence). This CDR3 has 12 amino acids.

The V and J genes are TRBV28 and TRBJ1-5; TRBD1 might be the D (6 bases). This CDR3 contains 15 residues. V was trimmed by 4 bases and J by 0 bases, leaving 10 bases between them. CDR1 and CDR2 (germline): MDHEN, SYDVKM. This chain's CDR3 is CASSSDSYSNQPQHF. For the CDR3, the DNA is TGTGCCAGCAGTTCGGACAGTTATAGCAATCAGCCCCAGCATTTT.

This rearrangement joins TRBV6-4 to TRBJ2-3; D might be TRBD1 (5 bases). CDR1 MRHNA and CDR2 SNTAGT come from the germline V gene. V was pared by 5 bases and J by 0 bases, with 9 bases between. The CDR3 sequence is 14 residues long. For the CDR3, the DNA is TGTGCCAGCAGTCTGGACACCAGCACAGATACGCAGTATTTT. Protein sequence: CASSLDTSTDTQYF.

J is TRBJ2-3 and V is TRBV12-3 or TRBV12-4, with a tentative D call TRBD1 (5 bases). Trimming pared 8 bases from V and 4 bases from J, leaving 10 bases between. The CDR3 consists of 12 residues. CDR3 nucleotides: TGTGCCAGCGCCAGGGATTCAGATACGCAGTATTTT. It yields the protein CASARDSDTQYF.

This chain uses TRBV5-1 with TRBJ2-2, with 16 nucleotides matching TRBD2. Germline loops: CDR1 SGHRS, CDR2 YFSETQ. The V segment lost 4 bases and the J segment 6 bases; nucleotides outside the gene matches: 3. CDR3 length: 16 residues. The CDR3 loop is CASSGGLAGGAGELFF. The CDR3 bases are TGCGCCAGCAGCGGGGGACTAGCGGGAGGGGCCGGGGAGCTGTTTTTT.

The CDR3: CSAAGRYGYTF. In DNA form, the CDR3 reads TGCAGTGCAGCAGGGCGATATGGCTACACCTTC. The J gene is TRBJ1-2, the V gene TRBV20-1; D possibly corresponds to TRBD1 (5 bases). Per the germline V gene, CDR1 is DFQATT and CDR2 is SNEGSKA (reference sequence). The CDR3 sequence is 11 residues long. Deletions cut 6 bases from V and 5 bases from J, with 10 bases between.

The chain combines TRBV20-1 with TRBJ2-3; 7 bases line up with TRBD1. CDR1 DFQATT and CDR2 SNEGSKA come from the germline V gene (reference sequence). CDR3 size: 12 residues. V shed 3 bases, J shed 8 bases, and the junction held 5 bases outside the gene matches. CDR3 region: CSASQGGITQYF. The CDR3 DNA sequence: TGCAGTGCTAGTCAAGGGGGCATTACGCAGTATTTT.

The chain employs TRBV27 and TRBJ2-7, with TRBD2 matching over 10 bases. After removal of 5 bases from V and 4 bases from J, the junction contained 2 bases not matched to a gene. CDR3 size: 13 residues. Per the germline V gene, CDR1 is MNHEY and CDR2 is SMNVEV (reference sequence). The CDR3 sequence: CASSPTSGYEQYF. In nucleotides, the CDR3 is TGTGCCAGCAGTCCGACTAGCGGGTACGAGCAGTACTTC.

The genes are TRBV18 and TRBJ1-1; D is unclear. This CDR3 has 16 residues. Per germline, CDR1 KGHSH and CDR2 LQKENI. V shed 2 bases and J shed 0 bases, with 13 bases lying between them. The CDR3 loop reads CASSPLPGTMNTEAFF. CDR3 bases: TGTGCCAGCTCACCATTGCCAGGAACGATGAACACTGAAGCTTTCTTT.

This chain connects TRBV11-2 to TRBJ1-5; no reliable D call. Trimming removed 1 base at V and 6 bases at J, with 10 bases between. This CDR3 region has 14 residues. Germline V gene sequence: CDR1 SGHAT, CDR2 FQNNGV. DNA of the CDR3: TGTGCCAGCAGCTTAGGGGCGGAGGGTCAGCCCCAGCATTTT. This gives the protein CASSLGAEGQPQHF.

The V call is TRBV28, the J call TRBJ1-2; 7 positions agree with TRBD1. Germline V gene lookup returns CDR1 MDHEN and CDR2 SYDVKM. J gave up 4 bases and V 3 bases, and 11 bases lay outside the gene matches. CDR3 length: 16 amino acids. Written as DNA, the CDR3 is TGTGCCAGCAGTTTGCCCCTACAGGGGCCTGGCTATGGCTACACCTTC. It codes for CASSLPLQGPGYGYTF.